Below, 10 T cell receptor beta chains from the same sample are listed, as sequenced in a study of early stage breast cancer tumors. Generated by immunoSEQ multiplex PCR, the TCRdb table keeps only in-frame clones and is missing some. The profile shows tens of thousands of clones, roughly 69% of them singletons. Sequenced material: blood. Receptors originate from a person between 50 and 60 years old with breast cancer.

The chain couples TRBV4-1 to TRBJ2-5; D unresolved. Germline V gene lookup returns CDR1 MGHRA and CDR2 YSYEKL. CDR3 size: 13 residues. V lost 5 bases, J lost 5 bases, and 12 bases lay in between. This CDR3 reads CASSSAEWETQYF. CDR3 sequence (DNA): TGCGCCAGCAGCTCCGCCGAGTGGGAGACCCAGTACTTC.

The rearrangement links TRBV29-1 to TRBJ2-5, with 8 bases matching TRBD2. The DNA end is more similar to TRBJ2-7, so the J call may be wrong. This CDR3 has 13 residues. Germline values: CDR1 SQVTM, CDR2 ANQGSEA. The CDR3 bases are TGCAGCACTCTTAGCGGGACCTCCTACGAGCAGTACTTC. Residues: CSTLSGTSYEQYF.

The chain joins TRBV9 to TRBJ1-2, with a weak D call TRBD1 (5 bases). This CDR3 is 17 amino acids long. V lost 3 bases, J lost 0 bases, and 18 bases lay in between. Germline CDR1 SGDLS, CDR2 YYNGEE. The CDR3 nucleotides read TGTGCCAGCAGCGCGTTCCGCGGGACGCAAGCTAACTATGGCTACACCTTC. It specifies CASSAFRGTQANYGYTF.

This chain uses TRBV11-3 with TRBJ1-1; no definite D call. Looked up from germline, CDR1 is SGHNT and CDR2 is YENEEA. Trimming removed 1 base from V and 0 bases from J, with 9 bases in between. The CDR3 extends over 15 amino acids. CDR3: CASSLGATVNTEAFF. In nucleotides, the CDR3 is TGTGCCAGCAGCTTAGGGGCTACAGTGAACACTGAAGCTTTCTTT.

The CDR3 protein is CASSYELVFGEQYF. CDR3 nucleotide sequence: TGTGCCAGCAGTTACGAGTTGGTCTTTGGCGAGCAGTACTTC. V and J are TRBV6-6 and TRBJ2-7; D is ambiguous. The CDR3 is 14 residues long. Germline-derived CDR1 and CDR2 are MNHNY and SVGAGI (reference sequence). V lost 2 bases, J lost 6 bases, and 14 bases lay in between.

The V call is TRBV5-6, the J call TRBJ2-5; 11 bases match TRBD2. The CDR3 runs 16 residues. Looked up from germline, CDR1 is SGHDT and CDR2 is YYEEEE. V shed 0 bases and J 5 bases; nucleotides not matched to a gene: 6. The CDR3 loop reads CASSLALGLAVETQYF. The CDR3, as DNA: TGTGCCAGCAGCTTGGCGTTGGGACTAGCGGTGGAGACCCAGTACTTC.

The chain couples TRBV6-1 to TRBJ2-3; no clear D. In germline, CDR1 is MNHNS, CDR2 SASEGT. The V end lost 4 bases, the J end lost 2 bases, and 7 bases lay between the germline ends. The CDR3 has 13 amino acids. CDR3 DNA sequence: TGTGCCAGCAGTGTAGACTTCACAGATACGCAGTATTTT. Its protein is CASSVDFTDTQYF.

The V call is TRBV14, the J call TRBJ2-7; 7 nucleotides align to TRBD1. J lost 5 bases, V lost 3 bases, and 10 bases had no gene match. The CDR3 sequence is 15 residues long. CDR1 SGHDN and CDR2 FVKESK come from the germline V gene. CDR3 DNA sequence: TGTGCCAGCAGCCAGGCCTGGACAGGTCCCAACGAGCAGTACGTC. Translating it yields CASSQAWTGPNEQYV.

The CDR3, as DNA: TGCGCCAGCAGTCCTTTTACAGGGGACGAGCAGTACTTC. This encodes CASSPFTGDEQYF. This chain links TRBV5-1 with TRBJ2-7; 7 nucleotides match TRBD1. With V trimmed by 5 bases and J by 5 bases, 7 bases remained unmatched. Germline V gene lookup returns CDR1 SGHRS and CDR2 YFSETQ. The CDR3 totals 13 residues.

The CDR3 reads CASSPEPFDYGYTF. The DNA for the CDR3 is TGTGCCAGCAGCCCAGAACCCTTCGACTATGGCTACACCTTC. The rearrangement links TRBV7-6 to TRBJ1-2; D remains unclear. There are 14 residues in the CDR3. V lost 5 bases and J lost 3, with 13 bases in between. Germline CDR1 and CDR2: SGHVS and FNYEAQ.